This T cell receptor beta chain was sequenced for a study of Graves' ophthalmopathy and Graves' hyperthyroidism. Whole-study findings and limits: Blood repertoires reportedly contained most expanded thyroid clonotypes above 0.001 frequency.

Clinicians made diagnoses from clinical symptoms, serum thyroxine, TRAb, thyroid ultrasound and orbital computed tomography. This clonotype appeared many times. Antigen: not known. Germline trimming cut 8 bases from V and 5 bases from J; bases unmatched to any gene: 5. This CDR3 has 14 residues. Looked up from germline, CDR1 is MNHEY and CDR2 is SVGEGT. TCR beta CDR3 amplification used RNA transcripts. Scientists carried out first-round RT-PCR using HTBI primers and then a second-round multiplex PCR. TCRdb reprocessed the multiplex PCR reads via MiXCR and lists one record per CDR3 protein. This table holds about 620,000 distinct CDR3 sequences, about 20% found once.

V gene TRBV6-2 or TRBV6-3 combines with J gene TRBJ2-4; 11 positions match TRBD2. Sequencing was done on a sample of peripheral blood. The source of this sequence is a woman aged 18 to 35 with stable Graves' hyperthyroidism. Some clones in this sample may be carry-over from other donors' samples. The CDR3 here is CASGYSGGENIQYF. CDR3 bases: TGTGCCAGCGGGTATAGCGGGGGGGAAAACATTCAGTACTTC.